Ten or more counts support the clone carrying this TCR beta chain. Its antigen is undetermined. 5'RACE generated cDNA with 10-nucleotide random UMIs. From the 5' RACE reads, TCRdb called clonotypes with MiXCR, one entry per CDR3 protein. The data hold about 90,000 distinct CDR3 sequences, with 13% observed a single time. This CDR3 spans 15 amino acids. Trimming cost V 5 bases and J 4 bases, with 19 bases left between them. Per germline, CDR1 SGHKS and CDR2 YYEKEE (reference sequence). The sample originates from a study of neurological immune-mediated disorders. The study, taken as a whole, reports: Patients with HTLV-1-associated myelopathy showed the most TCR clonal expansion. Those with multiple sclerosis showed the least, falling below healthy controls.

Time point reported: longitudinal time-point 2. The material sequenced was PBMCs. The V and J genes are TRBV5-5 and TRBJ2-7, with a weak D call TRBD1 (6 bases). The TCR originated in a female donor with HTLV-1-associated myelopathy (HAM/TSP). For the CDR3, the DNA is TGTGCCAGCAGTTACAAGACAGGACCCTCTTACGAGCAGTACTTC. Translation gives CASSYKTGPSYEQYF. Filled out from reference TRBV5-5 and TRBJ2-7, the complete variable domain reads DAGVTQSPTHLIKTRGQQVTLRCSPISGHKSVSWYQQVLGQGPQFIFQYYEKEERGRGNFPDRFSARQFPNYSSELNVNALLLGDSALYLCASSYKTGPSYEQYFGPGTRLTVT.